This T cell receptor beta chain is from a study of OX40 agonist ivuxolimab in advanced cancers. About the research overall: With ivuxolimab, an agonistic anti-OX40 (CD134) antibody, patients were treated. A diagnosis of hepatocellular carcinoma, melanoma, renal cell or head and neck cancer was present in dose-escalation patients.

In the case of this clone: The antigen remains unidentified.

Germline lookup yields CDR1 GTSNPN and CDR2 SVGIG (reference sequence). The CDR3 has 12 residues. V was clipped by 3 bases and J by 5 bases, with 10 bases between them. Here immunoSEQ multiplex PCR was the method, and the copy in TCRdb shows in-frame clones only, minus some. The data hold more than 40,000 clones, with almost 90% observed a single time. General observations from the study: Among the nonresponders, some also had low normalized T-cell clonal expansion.

The chain uses TRBV30 and TRBJ2-5; a weak D match, TRBD1 (6 bases). The TCR comes from an adult with an advanced solid tumor such as melanoma, head and neck, liver or kidney cancer. This specimen was CD4+ or CD8+ T cells sorted from blood, taken in a trial of the OX40 agonist ivuxolimab. The CDR3 loop is CAWRQGMETQYF. The CDR3, as DNA: TGTGCCTGGAGGCAGGGGATGGAGACCCAGTACTTC.